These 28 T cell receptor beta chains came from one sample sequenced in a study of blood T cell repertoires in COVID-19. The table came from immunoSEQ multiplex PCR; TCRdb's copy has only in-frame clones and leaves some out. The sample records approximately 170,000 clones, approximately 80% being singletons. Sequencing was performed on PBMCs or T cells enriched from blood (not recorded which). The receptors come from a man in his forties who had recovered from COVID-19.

In DNA form, the CDR3 reads TGTGCCAGCGGCCGAGGCGCCGGGGAGCTGTTTTTT. It yields the protein CASGRGAGELFF. The rearrangement uses TRBV27 and TRBJ2-2; D not resolved. The CDR3 covers 12 residues. Deletions cut 8 bases from V and 6 bases from J, with 10 bases between. Germline CDR1 and CDR2: MNHEY and SMNVEV (reference sequence).

The CDR3 sequence is CATSRDEREQFF. The CDR3 region has the DNA TGTGCCACCAGCAGAGATGAGCGTGAGCAGTTCTTC. The J gene is TRBJ2-1, the V gene TRBV15; unclear D gene. V gave up 0 bases and J gave up 9 bases, with 6 bases separating them. In germline, CDR1 is LNHNV, CDR2 YYDKDF (reference sequence). The CDR3 is made up of 12 amino acids.

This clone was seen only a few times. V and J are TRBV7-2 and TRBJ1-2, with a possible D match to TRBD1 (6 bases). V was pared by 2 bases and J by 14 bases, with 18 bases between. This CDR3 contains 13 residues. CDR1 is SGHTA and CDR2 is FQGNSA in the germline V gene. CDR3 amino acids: CASSLNNGGAGTF. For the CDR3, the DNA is TGTGCCAGCAGCTTAAATAATGGGGGGGCAGGGACCTTC.

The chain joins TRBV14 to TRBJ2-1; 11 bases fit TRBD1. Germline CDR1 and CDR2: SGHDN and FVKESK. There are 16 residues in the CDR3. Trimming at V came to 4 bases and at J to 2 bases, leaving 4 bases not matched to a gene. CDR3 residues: CASSRRGQGAYNEQFF. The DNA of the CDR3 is TGTGCCAGCAGCCGGCGGGGACAGGGGGCCTACAATGAGCAGTTCTTC.

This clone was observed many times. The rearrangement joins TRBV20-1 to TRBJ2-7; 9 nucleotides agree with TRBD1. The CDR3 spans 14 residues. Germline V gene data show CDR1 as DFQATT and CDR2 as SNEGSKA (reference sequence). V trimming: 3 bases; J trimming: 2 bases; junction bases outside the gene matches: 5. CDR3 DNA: TGCAGTGCTAGTCCCGGGACAGGGACCTACGAGCAGTACTTC. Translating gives CSASPGTGTYEQYF.

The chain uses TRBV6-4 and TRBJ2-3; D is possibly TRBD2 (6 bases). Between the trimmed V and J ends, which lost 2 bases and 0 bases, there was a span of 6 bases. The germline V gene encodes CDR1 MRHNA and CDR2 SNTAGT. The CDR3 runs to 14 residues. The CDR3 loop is CASSDGTSTDTQYF. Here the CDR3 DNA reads TGTGCCAGCAGTGACGGGACTAGCACAGATACGCAGTATTTT.

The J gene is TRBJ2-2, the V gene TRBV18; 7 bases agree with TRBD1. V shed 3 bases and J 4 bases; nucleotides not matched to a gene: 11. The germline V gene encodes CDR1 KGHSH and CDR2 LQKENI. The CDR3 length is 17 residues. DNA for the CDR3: TGTGCCAGCTCACCGAGAGTACGCCGGGACAGCACCGGGGAGCTGTTTTTT. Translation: CASSPRVRRDSTGELFF.

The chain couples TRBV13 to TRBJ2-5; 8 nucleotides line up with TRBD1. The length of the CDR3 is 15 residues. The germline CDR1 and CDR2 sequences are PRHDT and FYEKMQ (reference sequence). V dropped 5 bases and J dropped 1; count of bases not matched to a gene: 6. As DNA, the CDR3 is TGTGCCAGCAGCCCCAGACAGGGGCCCCAAGAGACCCAGTACTTC. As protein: CASSPRQGPQETQYF.

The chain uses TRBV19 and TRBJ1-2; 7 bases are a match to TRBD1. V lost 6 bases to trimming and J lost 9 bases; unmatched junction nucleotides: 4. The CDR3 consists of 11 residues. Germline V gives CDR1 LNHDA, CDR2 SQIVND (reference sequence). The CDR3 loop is CASRTGPSYTF. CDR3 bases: TGTGCCAGTAGGACAGGGCCGAGCTACACCTTC.

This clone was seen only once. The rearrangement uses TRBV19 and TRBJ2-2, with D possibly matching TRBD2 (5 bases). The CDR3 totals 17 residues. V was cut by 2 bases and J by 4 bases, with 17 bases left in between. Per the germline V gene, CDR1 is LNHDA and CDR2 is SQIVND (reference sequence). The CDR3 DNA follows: TGTGCCAGTAGTATAACTAGGACGACGCTTCGCACCGGGGAGCTGTTTTTT. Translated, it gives CASSITRTTLRTGELFF.

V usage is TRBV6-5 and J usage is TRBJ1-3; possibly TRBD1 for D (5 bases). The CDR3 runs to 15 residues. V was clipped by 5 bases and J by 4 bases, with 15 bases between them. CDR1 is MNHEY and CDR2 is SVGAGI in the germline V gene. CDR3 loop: CASSLEEGRGNTIYF. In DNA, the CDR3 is TGTGCCAGCAGTCTCGAGGAGGGGAGAGGAAACACCATATATTTT.

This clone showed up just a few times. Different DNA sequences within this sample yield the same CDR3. CDR3: CASSLGQYNSPLHF. Here the CDR3 DNA reads TGCGCCAGCAGCCTGGGACAGTATAATTCACCCCTCCACTTT. The chain carries TRBV5-1 and TRBJ1-6, with TRBD1 identical over 7 bases. This CDR3 spans 14 amino acids. Trimming at V came to 4 bases and at J to 4 bases, leaving 2 bases not matched to a gene. Germline V gene lookup returns CDR1 SGHRS and CDR2 YFSETQ.

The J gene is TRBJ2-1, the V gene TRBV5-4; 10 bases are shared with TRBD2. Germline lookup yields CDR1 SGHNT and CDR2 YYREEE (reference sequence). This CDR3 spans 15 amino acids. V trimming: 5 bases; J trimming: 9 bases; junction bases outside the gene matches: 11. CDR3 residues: CASRTSGGALSEQFF. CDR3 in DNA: TGTGCCAGCAGAACGAGCGGGGGGGCTCTGAGTGAGCAGTTCTTC.

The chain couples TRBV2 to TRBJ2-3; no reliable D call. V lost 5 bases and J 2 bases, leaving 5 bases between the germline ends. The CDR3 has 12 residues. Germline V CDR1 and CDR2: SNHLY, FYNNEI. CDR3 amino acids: CASSYTTDTQYF. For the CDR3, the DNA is TGTGCCAGCAGTTACACCACAGATACGCAGTATTTT.

The CDR3 DNA reads TGTGCCACCAGCGGGTCCGCGGGGGGGCTCGGCACAGATACGCAGTATTTT. It yields the protein CATSGSAGGLGTDTQYF. The rearrangement joins TRBV15 to TRBJ2-3; 9 bases fit TRBD2. Trimming took 5 bases from V and 1 from J; bases not matched to a gene: 10. The V gene's germline CDR1 is LNHNV and CDR2 YYDKDF (reference sequence). There are 17 residues in the CDR3.

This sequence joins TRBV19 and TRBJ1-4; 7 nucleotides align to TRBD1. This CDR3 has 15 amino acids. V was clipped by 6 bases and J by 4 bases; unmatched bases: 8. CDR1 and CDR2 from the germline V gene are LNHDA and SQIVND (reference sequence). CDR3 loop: CASSPPGGNNEKLFF. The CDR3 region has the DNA TGTGCCAGTAGCCCTCCAGGGGGAAATAATGAAAAACTGTTTTTT.

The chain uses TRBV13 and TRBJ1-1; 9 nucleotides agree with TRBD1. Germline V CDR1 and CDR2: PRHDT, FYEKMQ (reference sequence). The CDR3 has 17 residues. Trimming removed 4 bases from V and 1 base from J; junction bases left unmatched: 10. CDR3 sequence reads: CASSSLGQGQENTEAFF. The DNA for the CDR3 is TGTGCCAGCAGCTCCCTCGGACAGGGGCAGGAGAACACTGAAGCTTTCTTT.

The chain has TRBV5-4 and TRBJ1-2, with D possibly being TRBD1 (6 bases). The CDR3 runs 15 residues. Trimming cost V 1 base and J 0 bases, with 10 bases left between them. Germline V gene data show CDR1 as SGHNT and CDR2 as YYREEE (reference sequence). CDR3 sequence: CASSLPGGANYGYTF. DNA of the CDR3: TGTGCCAGCAGCTTGCCGGGGGGCGCTAACTATGGCTACACCTTC.

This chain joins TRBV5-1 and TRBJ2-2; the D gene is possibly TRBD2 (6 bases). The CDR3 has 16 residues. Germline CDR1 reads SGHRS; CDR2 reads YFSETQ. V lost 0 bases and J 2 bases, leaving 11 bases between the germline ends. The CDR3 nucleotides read TGCGCCAGCAGCTTGGCGGGGGTTTCAAACACCGGGGAGCTGTTTTTT. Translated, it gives CASSLAGVSNTGELFF. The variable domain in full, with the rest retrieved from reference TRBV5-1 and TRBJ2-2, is KAGVTQTPRYLIKTRGQQVTLSCSPISGHRSVSWYQQTPGQGLQFLFEYFSETQRNKGNFPGRFSGRQFSNSRSEMNVSTLELGDSALYLCASSLAGVSNTGELFFGEGSRLTVL.

CDR3 sequence (DNA): TGTGCCAGCAGCTGGCAGTCGGAGCAGTTCTTC. Translated, it gives CASSWQSEQFF. The chain links TRBV11-2 to TRBJ2-1, with D unclear. Trimming left V 4 bases short and J 10 bases short, with 8 bases between. The CDR3 runs to 11 residues. The germline V gene encodes CDR1 SGHAT and CDR2 FQNNGV.

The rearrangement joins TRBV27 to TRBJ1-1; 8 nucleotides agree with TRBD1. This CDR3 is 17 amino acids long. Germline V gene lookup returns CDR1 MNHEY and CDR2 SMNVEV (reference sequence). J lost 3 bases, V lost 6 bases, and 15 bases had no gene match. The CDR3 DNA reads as TGTGCCAGCAGAAGATACGGGACAGGTCGGTGGGACACTGAAGCTTTCTTT. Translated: CASRRYGTGRWDTEAFF.

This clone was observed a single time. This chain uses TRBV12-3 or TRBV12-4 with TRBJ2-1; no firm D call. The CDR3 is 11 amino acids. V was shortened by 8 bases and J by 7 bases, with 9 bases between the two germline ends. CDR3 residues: CASLSGNEQFF. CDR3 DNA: TGTGCCAGCCTGTCCGGGAATGAGCAGTTCTTC.

The CDR3 nucleotides are TGTGCCAGCAGCTTAGAGGGGCGGGGGGGAGGCACAGATACGCAGTATTTT. Translation: CASSLEGRGGGTDTQYF. The V gene is TRBV11-3, the J gene TRBJ2-3; TRBD2 matches at 9 bases. Trimming at V came to 0 bases and at J to 1 base, leaving 5 bases not matched to a gene. Germline values: CDR1 SGHNT, CDR2 YENEEA. The CDR3 is made up of 17 amino acids.

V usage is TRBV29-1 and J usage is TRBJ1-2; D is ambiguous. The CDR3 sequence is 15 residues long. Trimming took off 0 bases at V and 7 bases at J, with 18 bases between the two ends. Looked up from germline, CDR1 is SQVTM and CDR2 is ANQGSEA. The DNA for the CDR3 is TGCAGCGTTGAAGATCGTAGGGAGTTGGGTGGTGGCTACACCTTC. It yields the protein CSVEDRRELGGGYTF.

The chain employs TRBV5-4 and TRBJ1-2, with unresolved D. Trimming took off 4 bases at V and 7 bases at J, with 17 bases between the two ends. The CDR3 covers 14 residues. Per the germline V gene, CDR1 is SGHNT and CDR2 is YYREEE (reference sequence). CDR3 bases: TGTGCCAGCAGCGAGGGCGGGAGAGGACGTGGCTACACCTTC. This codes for CASSEGGRGRGYTF.

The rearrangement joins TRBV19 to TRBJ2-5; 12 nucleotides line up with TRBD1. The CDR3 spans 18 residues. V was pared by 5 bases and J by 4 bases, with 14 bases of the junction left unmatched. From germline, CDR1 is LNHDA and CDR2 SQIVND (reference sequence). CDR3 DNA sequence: TGTGCCAGTAGTCCTAGGGGCCATGGGACAGGGGGCAGAGAGACCCAGTACTTC. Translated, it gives CASSPRGHGTGGRETQYF.

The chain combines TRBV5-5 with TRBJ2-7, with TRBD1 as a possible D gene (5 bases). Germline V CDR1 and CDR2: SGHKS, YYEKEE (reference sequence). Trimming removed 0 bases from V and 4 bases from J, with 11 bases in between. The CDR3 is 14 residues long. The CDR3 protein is CASSLVQGSYEQYV. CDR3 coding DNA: TGTGCCAGCAGCTTGGTGCAGGGATCGTACGAGCAGTACGTC.

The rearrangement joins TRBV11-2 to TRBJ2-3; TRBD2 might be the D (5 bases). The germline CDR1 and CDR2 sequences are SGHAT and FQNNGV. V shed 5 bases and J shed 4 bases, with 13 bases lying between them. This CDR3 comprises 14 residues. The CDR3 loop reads CASSPSAGADTQYF. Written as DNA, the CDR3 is TGTGCCAGCAGCCCGTCCGCGGGTGCAGATACGCAGTATTTT.